This TCR beta chain was sequenced in a study of beta chain features in type 1 diabetes. Study-level findings and limits: Shortening that was moderate but significant affected the TCRB CDR3s of Type 1 diabetes patients in all four CD4+ subsets.

A few counts support this clone. Its antigen remains unknown. CDR1 and CDR2 (germline): LNHDA, SQIVND (reference sequence). The V gene lost 3 bases and the J gene lost 0 bases, with 15 bases spanning the gap. The CDR3 has 17 amino acids. Isolated RNA was reverse transcribed in full, so expressed TCRB transcripts were sequenced. Libraries were prepared by immunoSEQ multiplex PCR; TCRdb keeps only in-frame clonotypes and omits some of them. The table has about 650,000 clones, roughly an eighth seen once. The sample consisted of naive CD4+ T cells from blood. This receptor was identified in a man aged 25-45 years with type 1 diabetes. The J gene is TRBJ2-4, the V gene TRBV19; tentative D call: TRBD2 (5 bases). This CDR3 reads CASSILGSGRAKNIQYF. CDR3 DNA: TGTGCCAGTAGTATTCTAGGCAGTGGGAGAGCCAAAAACATTCAGTACTTC. The variable domain in full, with the rest retrieved from reference TRBV19 and TRBJ2-4, is DGGITQSPKYLFRKEGQNVTLSCEQNLNHDAMYWYRQDPGQGLRLIYYSQIVNDFQKGDIAEGYSVSREKKESFPLTVTSAQKNPTAFYLCASSILGSGRAKNIQYFGAGTRLSVL.